The text below deals with one TCR beta chain. Its target is not known. The CDR3 contains 13 residues. From germline, CDR1 is SGHRS and CDR2 YFSETQ. V lost 4 bases, J lost 3 bases, and 4 bases stayed unmatched. One entry per CDR3 protein, called by TCRdb with MiXCR from the reads. In the table there are tens of thousands of distinct CDR3 sequences, roughly 20% of which are singletons. This record comes from a study of type 1 regulatory T cells. Study-level information: This in vitro CD4 product, T-allo10, is enriched for Tr1 cells and alloantigen-specific.

General observations from the study: Type 1 regulatory T cells had a more restricted TCR repertoire than non-type 1 regulatory T cells.

This sequence originates from a human donor in good health. Sequenced material: cultured type 1 regulatory T (Tr1) cells, either the whole culture or a sorted fraction (not recorded which). The V gene is TRBV5-1, the J gene TRBJ2-7, with TRBD1 matching over 7 bases. CDR3 residues: CASSPGQFYEQYF. CDR3 nucleotide sequence: TGCGCCAGCAGCCCGGGACAGTTCTACGAGCAGTACTTC.